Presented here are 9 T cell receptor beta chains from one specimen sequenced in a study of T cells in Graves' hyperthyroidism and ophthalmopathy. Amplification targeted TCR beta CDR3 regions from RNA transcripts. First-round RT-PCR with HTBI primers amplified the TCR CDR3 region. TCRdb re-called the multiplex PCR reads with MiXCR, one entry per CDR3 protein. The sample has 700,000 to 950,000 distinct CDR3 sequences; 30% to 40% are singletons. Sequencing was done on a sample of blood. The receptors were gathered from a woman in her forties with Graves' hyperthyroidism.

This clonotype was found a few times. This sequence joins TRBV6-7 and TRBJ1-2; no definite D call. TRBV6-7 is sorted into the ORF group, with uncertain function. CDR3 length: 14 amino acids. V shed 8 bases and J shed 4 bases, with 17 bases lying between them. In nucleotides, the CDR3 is TGTGCCAGCGCCCCGATGGTTGGAGGCTATGGCTACACCTTC. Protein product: CASAPMVGGYGYTF.

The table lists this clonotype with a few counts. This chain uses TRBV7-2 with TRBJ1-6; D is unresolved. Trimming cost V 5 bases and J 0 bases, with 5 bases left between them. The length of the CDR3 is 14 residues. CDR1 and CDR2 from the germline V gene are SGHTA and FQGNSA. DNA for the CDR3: TGTGCCAGCAGCCGGGCCTCCTATAATTCACCCCTCCACTTT. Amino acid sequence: CASSRASYNSPLHF.

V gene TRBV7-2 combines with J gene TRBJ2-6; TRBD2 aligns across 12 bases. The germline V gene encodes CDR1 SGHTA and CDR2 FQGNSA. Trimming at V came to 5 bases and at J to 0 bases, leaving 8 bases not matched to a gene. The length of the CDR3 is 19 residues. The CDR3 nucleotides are TGTGCCAGCAGCAAGGGACTAGCGGGTCGGGTCTCTGGGGCCAACGTCCTGACTTTC. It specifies CASSKGLAGRVSGANVLTF.

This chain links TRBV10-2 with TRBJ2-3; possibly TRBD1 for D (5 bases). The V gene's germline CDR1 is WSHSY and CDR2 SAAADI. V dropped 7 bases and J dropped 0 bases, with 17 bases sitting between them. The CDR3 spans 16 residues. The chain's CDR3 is CASKLTQGLSTDTQYF. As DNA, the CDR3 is TGCGCCAGCAAGCTGACCCAGGGTCTGAGCACAGATACGCAGTATTTT.

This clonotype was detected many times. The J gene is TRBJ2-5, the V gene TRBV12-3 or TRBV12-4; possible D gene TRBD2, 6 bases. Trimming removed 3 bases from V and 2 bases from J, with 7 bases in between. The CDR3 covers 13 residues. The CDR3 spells CASSFSGQETQYF. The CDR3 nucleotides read TGTGCCAGCAGTTTTAGCGGTCAAGAGACCCAGTACTTC.

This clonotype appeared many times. The CDR3 coding sequence is TGTGCCAGCAGTTACGGAGACTATGGCTACACCTTC. The encoded protein is CASSYGDYGYTF. The chain uses TRBV6-5 and TRBJ1-2, with unresolved D. Germline V gene data show CDR1 as MNHEY and CDR2 as SVGAGI. V lost 2 bases to trimming and J lost 3 bases, with 4 bases between them. The CDR3 contains 12 residues.

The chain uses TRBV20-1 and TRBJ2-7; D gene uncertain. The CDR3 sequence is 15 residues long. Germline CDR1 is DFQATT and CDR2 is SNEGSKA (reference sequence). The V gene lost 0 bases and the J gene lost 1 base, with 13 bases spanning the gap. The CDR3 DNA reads TGCAGTGCTAGAGATCTCGGTAGTAAATCCTACGAGCAGTACTTC. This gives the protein CSARDLGSKSYEQYF.

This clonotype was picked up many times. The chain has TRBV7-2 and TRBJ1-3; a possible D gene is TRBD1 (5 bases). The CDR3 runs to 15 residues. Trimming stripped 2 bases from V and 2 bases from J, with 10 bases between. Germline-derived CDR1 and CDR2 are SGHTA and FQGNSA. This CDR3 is CASSLRQGAGNTIYF. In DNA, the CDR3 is TGTGCCAGCAGCTTAAGGCAGGGAGCTGGAAACACCATATATTTT.

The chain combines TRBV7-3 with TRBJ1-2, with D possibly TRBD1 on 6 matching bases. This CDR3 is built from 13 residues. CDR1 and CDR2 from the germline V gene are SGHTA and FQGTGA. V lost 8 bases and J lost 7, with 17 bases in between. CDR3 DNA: TGTGCCAGCGCCCTACAACAGGGTGGTGGCTACACCTTC. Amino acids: CASALQQGGGYTF.